These T cell receptor beta chains were read from a single sample in a study of molecular identifiers for immune sequencing clone quantification. TCRdb processed the PCR reads anew with MiXCR; each CDR3 protein has one entry. Of hundreds of thousands of distinct CDR3 sequences in the sample, over 25% are singletons; the top ten hold 0.75% to 0.8%. Material for sequencing was naive CD8+ T cells from blood, with Jurkat cell RNA spiked in. The receptors were sampled from a human donor in good health. Some libraries in this study had Jurkat cell RNA spiked in. The CDR3 runs from the conserved cysteine through the conserved F or W. A D gene is named only where the DNA matches it firmly. Size is stated for part of the rows, as once, few or many counts, or as a class when the clone is expanded.

D gene	J gene	clone size	V gene	CDR3 DNA	CDR3 protein
NA	TRBJ2-3	few	TRBV20-1	TGCAGTGCTTTAGGGGCGGTAGCGGACCTGGGTGCAGATACGCAGTATTTT	CSALGAVADLGADTQYF
TRBD1	TRBJ2-3	NA	TRBV24-1	TGTGCCACCAGTGACGCAAGGGACAGTAGCACAGATACGCAGTATTTT	CATSDARDSSTDTQYF
NA	TRBJ2-5	NA	TRBV9	TGTGCCAGCAGCGTCGGGACATATCAAGAGACCCAGTACTTC	CASSVGTYQETQYF
NA	TRBJ2-5	few	TRBV13	TGTGCCAGCAGCCCGACAGGCGACCCTCAAGAGACCCAGTACTTC	CASSPTGDPQETQYF
NA	TRBJ2-7	NA	TRBV7-2	TGTGCCAGCAGCCTCGGACTGCTGGGCGAGCAGTACTTC	CASSLGLLGEQYF
NA	TRBJ2-5	NA	TRBV4-1	TGCGCCAGCAGCCAAAACGCCGCGGACACCTACCAAGAGACCCAGTACTTC	CASSQNAADTYQETQYF
NA	TRBJ2-3	many	TRBV7-2	TGTGCCAGCAGCTTAGTCGTACAGTACACAGATACGCAGTATTTT	CASSLVVQYTDTQYF
NA	TRBJ1-2	few	TRBV4-3	TGCGCCAGCAGCCAAGACAACGGAGCTAACTATGGCTACACCTTC	CASSQDNGANYGYTF
TRBD1	TRBJ1-1	NA	TRBV30	TGTGCCTGGAGAGACAGGGTCGACACTGAAGCTTTCTTT	CAWRDRVDTEAFF
NA	TRBJ2-7	few	TRBV4-3	TGCGCCAGCAGCCAAGGAGAGGGGGGCTACGAGCAGTACTTC	CASSQGEGGYEQYF
NA	TRBJ1-2	many	TRBV29-1	TGCAGCGTTGCAGGGGAAGGGGACTATGGCTACACCTTC	CSVAGEGDYGYTF
NA	TRBJ2-5	NA	TRBV19	TGTGCCAGTATCCTACAAGAGACCCAGTACTTC	CASILQETQYF
TRBD2	TRBJ2-1	few	TRBV28	TGTGCCAGCAGTCAGATGGGACTAGCGGGAGTAAGGGAGCAGTTCTTC	CASSQMGLAGVREQFF
TRBD1	TRBJ1-1	many	TRBV6-5	TGTGCCAGCAGTTACGAGGGGGCATACGGCGAAGCTTTCTTT	CASSYEGAYGEAFF
TRBD1	TRBJ1-3	NA	TRBV25-1	TGTGCCAGCAGTGAAAGGACAGGATTCTCTGGAAACACCATATATTTT	CASSERTGFSGNTIYF
NA	TRBJ2-3	many	TRBV9	TGTGCCAGCAGCCCCCCTCGGCGGGGCGGGACAGATACGCAGTATTTT	CASSPPRRGGTDTQYF
NA	TRBJ2-3	NA	TRBV11-3	TGTGCCAGCAGCTTAGGGACGGTTAGCACAGATACGCAGTATTTT	CASSLGTVSTDTQYF
NA	TRBJ1-5	NA	TRBV21-1	TGTGCCAGCAGCCTACCGCTCGGAGGGGGCGACCAGCCCCAGCATTTT	CASSLPLGGGDQPQHF
NA	TRBJ1-3	few	TRBV6-2/TRBV6-3	TGTGCCAGCAGTTTACAGGGATCGTCCCATGGAAACACCATATATTTT	CASSLQGSSHGNTIYF
NA	TRBJ1-5	many	TRBV6-1	TGTGCCAGCAGTGGGAAAGCTGTCTATAGCAATCAGCCCCAGCATTTT	CASSGKAVYSNQPQHF
TRBD2	TRBJ2-3	NA	TRBV9	TGTGCCAGCAGCGTAGGAGGGACTAGCGGGACATCCACAGATACGCAGTATTTT	CASSVGGTSGTSTDTQYF
NA	TRBJ2-7	once	TRBV4-3	TGCGCCAGCCGCCCAGATCCGGGGTGGCCCTACGAGCAGTACTTC	CASRPDPGWPYEQYF
NA	TRBJ1-1	many	TRBV12-5	TGTGCTAGTGGTTCATTCCCGACTTATGAGGCTTTCTTT	CASGSFPTYEAFF
NA	TRBJ1-6	NA	TRBV6-5	TGTGCCAGCAGGGGAGGGCACAATTCACCCCTCCACTTT	CASRGGHNSPLHF
NA	TRBJ1-2	NA	TRBV19	TGTGCCGGGATGGACGGCTATGGCTACACCTTC	CAGMDGYGYTF
NA	TRBJ2-1	few	TRBV4-3	TGCGCCAGCAGCCACGCTAGGGGGAGGGACTTTGAGCAGTTCTTC	CASSHARGRDFEQFF
NA	TRBJ1-1	many	TRBV28	TGTGCCAGCAGTTTTGCAGGGAGAAGAGCTGAAGCTTTCTTT	CASSFAGRRAEAFF
TRBD2	TRBJ2-5	NA	TRBV6-2/TRBV6-3	TGTGCCAGCAGGCGAAGGGAGGGACTAGCGGGACAAGAGACCCAGTACTTC	CASRRREGLAGQETQYF
NA	TRBJ2-3	few	TRBV4-1	TGCGCCAGCAGCATCGACCCAGGGGTCGGCTACCTCACAGATACGCAGTATTTT	CASSIDPGVGYLTDTQYF
NA	TRBJ1-4	few	TRBV9	TGTGCCAGCAGCCCCACTACTTACAACGAAAAACTGTTTTTT	CASSPTTYNEKLFF
TRBD2	TRBJ2-2	NA	TRBV9	TGTGCCAGCAGCACACACAATAGCGGGAGGGACACCGGGGAGCTGTTTTTT	CASSTHNSGRDTGELFF
NA	TRBJ1-5	NA	TRBV6-2/TRBV6-3	TGTGCCAGCAAATTCCCGGGGGGCAATCAGCCCCAGCATTTT	CASKFPGGNQPQHF
TRBD1	TRBJ2-1	NA	TRBV6-2/TRBV6-3	TGTGCCAGCAGTCTAACCGCGACAGGGATCTACAATGAGCAGTTCTTC	CASSLTATGIYNEQFF
NA	TRBJ1-4	NA	TRBV7-8	TGTGCCAGCAGCTTAGCTTCACAGTCTAATGAAAAACTGTTTTTT	CASSLASQSNEKLFF
NA	TRBJ2-1	NA	TRBV12-3/TRBV12-4	TGTGCCAGCAGTTTCTATGTGACTAGTAATGAGCAGTTCTTC	CASSFYVTSNEQFF
TRBD1	TRBJ1-1	NA	TRBV15	TGTGCCACCAGCAGATTGACAGGGGTGAACACTGAAGCTTTCTTT	CATSRLTGVNTEAFF
TRBD2	TRBJ2-7	many	TRBV7-6	TGTGCCAGCAGCTTAAGTGCTAGCGGGGGTTTCTACGAGCAGTACTTC	CASSLSASGGFYEQYF
NA	TRBJ2-5	few	TRBV30	TGTGCCTGGAGTGAAGGGATGGAGACCCAGTACTTC	CAWSEGMETQYF
NA	TRBJ1-1	many	TRBV7-3	TGTGCCAGCAGCTTAGGGACGGACACTGAAGCTTTCTTT	CASSLGTDTEAFF
NA	TRBJ2-1	few	TRBV27	TGTGCCAGCAGTTTTAGATCGCAGGAGCAGTTCTTC	CASSFRSQEQFF
TRBD2	TRBJ2-7	few	TRBV20-1	TGCAGTGCTAGAGATGAGGCTAGCGGGGGGGCCGGCTCCTACGAGCAGTACTTC	CSARDEASGGAGSYEQYF
NA	TRBJ1-5	few	TRBV15	TGTGCCACCAGCAGCTTCAGGGGTCAGCCCCAGCATTTT	CATSSFRGQPQHF
NA	TRBJ1-2	many	TRBV29-1	TGCAGCGCCGAAAACCTGGGAGGTGGTGGCTACACCTTC	CSAENLGGGGYTF
NA	TRBJ1-2	many	TRBV12-5	TGTGCTAGTGGTTTGTACAGTAACTATGGCTACACCTTC	CASGLYSNYGYTF
TRBD1	TRBJ2-7	few	TRBV28	TGTGCCAGCAGTTTATCTCGGACAGGGTCCTACGAGCAGTACTTC	CASSLSRTGSYEQYF
NA	TRBJ2-1	many	TRBV5-1	TGCGCCAGCACCACAAGCGGCCACAATGAGCAGTTCTTC	CASTTSGHNEQFF
TRBD1	TRBJ1-5	many	TRBV20-1	TGCAGTGCTGGGACAGGGGTCCTTCAGCAGCCCCAGCATTTT	CSAGTGVLQQPQHF
TRBD2	TRBJ2-7	NA	TRBV29-1	TGCAGCGTTGAACTCCGGACTAGCGGGACCGGGAGGGAGCAGTACTTC	CSVELRTSGTGREQYF
NA	TRBJ2-2	NA	TRBV19	TGTGCCAGTAGGAGGACGGCGAACACCGGGGTGCTGTTTTTT	CASRRTANTGVLFF
NA	TRBJ1-6	NA	TRBV7-8	TGTGCCAGCAGCTTAGGGGGGACACTTGAATGGGGGTCACCCCTCCACTTT	CASSLGGTLEWGSPLHF
NA	TRBJ2-3	NA	TRBV7-3	TGTGCCAGCAGCTTTGCGGGTTCCCTCGGCAGGGGCTTGGGAGATATGCAGTATTTT	CASSFAGSLGRGLGDMQYF
NA	TRBJ2-1	many	TRBV11-3	TGTGCCAGCAGCTTACTGGGTCTTTACAATGAGCAGTTCTTC	CASSLLGLYNEQFF
TRBD2	TRBJ2-1	NA	TRBV6-2/TRBV6-3	TGTGCCAGCACCCCACCTGGGGCTAGCGGGGAAGATATTACCCCTGGCGGTGAGCAGTTCTTC	CASTPPGASGEDITPGGEQFF
TRBD1	TRBJ2-3	many	TRBV7-8	TGTGCCAGCAGCTTAGCACAGGGGGCAGATACGCAGTATTTT	CASSLAQGADTQYF
TRBD1	TRBJ2-7	NA	TRBV5-6	TGTGCCAGCAGCTTGGGGGGACAGGGTCTCGAGCAGTACTTC	CASSLGGQGLEQYF